These 27 T cell receptor beta chains originate from one sample sequenced in a study of beta chain features in type 1 diabetes. TCRB transcripts that were expressed got sequenced, as all of the isolated RNA had been reverse transcribed. Assay used: immunoSEQ multiplex PCR; TCRdb lists only in-frame clones, some missing. The table has a few hundred thousand clones, about 15% seen once. Sample: naive CD4+ T cells from blood. The receptor set was obtained from a man younger than 40 in good health.

This clone was picked up a small number of times. This chain joins TRBV19 and TRBJ2-3; 7 bases are shared with TRBD2. Germline V gene sequence: CDR1 LNHDA, CDR2 SQIVND (reference sequence). This CDR3 contains 14 residues. Trimming at V came to 5 bases and at J to 6 bases, leaving 8 bases not matched to a gene. The CDR3 spells CASSPGTTLDTQYF. DNA of the CDR3: TGTGCCAGTAGTCCTGGGACTACCCTGGATACGCAGTATTTT.

The chain carries TRBV20-1 and TRBJ1-2, with a weak D call TRBD1 (5 bases). The germline V gene has CDR1 DFQATT and CDR2 SNEGSKA (reference sequence). With 6 bases removed from V and 4 bases from J, the gap between germline ends came to 9 bases. This CDR3 region has 11 residues. DNA for the CDR3: TGCAGTGCGAGGGACGGCTATGGCTACACCTTC. This sequence encodes CSARDGYGYTF.

The sample holds a few counts of this clone. The V call is TRBV7-9, the J call TRBJ2-1, with a tentative D call TRBD1 (5 bases). Germline values: CDR1 SEHNR, CDR2 FQNEAQ (reference sequence). This CDR3 comprises 14 residues. V shed 8 bases and J shed 10 bases, with 21 bases lying between them. CDR3 DNA: TGTGCCAGCGGCATCCCCTCCCCAGGGTCAGAGCAGTTCTTC. Translation gives CASGIPSPGSEQFF.

This sequence joins TRBV29-1 and TRBJ1-1; no reliable D call. Germline V gene data show CDR1 as SQVTM and CDR2 as ANQGSEA. CDR3 length: 9 residues. V shed 7 bases and J shed 6 bases, with 6 bases lying between them. The CDR3 loop reads CSGGPEAFF. The CDR3 DNA is TGCAGCGGAGGGCCTGAAGCTTTCTTT. Filled out from reference TRBV29-1 and TRBJ1-1, the complete variable domain reads SAVISQKPSRDICQRGTSLTIQCQVDSQVTMMFWYRQQPGQSLTLIATANQGSEATYESGFVIDKFPISRPNLTFSTLTVSNMSPEDSSIYLCSGGPEAFFGQGTRLTVV.

Only a few counts were recorded for this clone. This chain links TRBV19 with TRBJ2-3; 9 nucleotides align to TRBD1. Trimming at V came to 2 bases and at J to 6 bases, leaving 6 bases not matched to a gene. Germline V lookup: CDR1 LNHDA, CDR2 SQIVND (reference sequence). This CDR3 comprises 15 residues. The CDR3 here is CASSISGTGTDTQYF. In DNA, the CDR3 is TGTGCCAGTAGTATAAGTGGGACAGGGACCGATACGCAGTATTTT. Together with reference TRBV19 and TRBJ2-3, the CDR3 gives the full variable domain: DGGITQSPKYLFRKEGQNVTLSCEQNLNHDAMYWYRQDPGQGLRLIYYSQIVNDFQKGDIAEGYSVSREKKESFPLTVTSAQKNPTAFYLCASSISGTGTDTQYFGPGTRLTVL.

This clone was seen only a few times. V usage is TRBV9 and J usage is TRBJ2-5, with TRBD2 as a possible D gene (5 bases). Germline loops: CDR1 SGDLS, CDR2 YYNGEE. The V end lost 1 base, the J end lost 0 bases, and 16 bases lay between the germline ends. The CDR3 loop spans 17 amino acids. The CDR3 DNA reads as TGTGCCAGCAGCGTATCGGGCGGGCCCAAGTACCAAGAGACCCAGTACTTC. As protein: CASSVSGGPKYQETQYF. Full variable domain (outside the CDR3, taken from reference TRBV9 and TRBJ2-5): DSGVTQTPKHLITATGQRVTLRCSPRSGDLSVYWYQQSLDQGLQFLIQYYNGEERAKGNILERFSAQQFPDLHSELNLSSLELGDSALYFCASSVSGGPKYQETQYFGPGTRLLVL.

The V call is TRBV4-3, the J call TRBJ2-5; TRBD2 might be the D (6 bases). Deletions cut 4 bases from V and 4 bases from J, with 19 bases between. This CDR3 comprises 16 residues. Per the germline V gene, CDR1 is LGHNA and CDR2 is YSLEER. CDR3 residues: CASSPNFGGILETQYF. The CDR3 DNA is TGCGCCAGCAGCCCAAATTTTGGGGGGATACTAGAGACCCAGTACTTC.

This clone has more than one count but fewer than ten. The genes are TRBV7-2 and TRBJ2-4, with D unresolved. CDR3 length: 16 residues. The V and J ends lost 4 bases and 0 bases respectively, with 13 bases between them. Looked up from germline, CDR1 is SGHTA and CDR2 is FQGNSA. The CDR3 region is CASSSSWALAKNIQYF. The DNA for the CDR3 is TGTGCCAGCAGCTCCAGCTGGGCTCTAGCCAAAAACATTCAGTACTTC.

This clone was seen only a few times. The rearrangement links TRBV11-2 to TRBJ1-2; no firm D call. V was shortened by 5 bases and J by 4 bases, with 26 bases between the two germline ends. This CDR3 is 18 amino acids long. Germline V gene sequence: CDR1 SGHAT, CDR2 FQNNGV. The CDR3 sequence is CASSPDWEGWSRSYGYTF. CDR3 sequence (DNA): TGTGCCAGCAGCCCGGACTGGGAGGGATGGTCGCGAAGCTATGGCTACACCTTC.

This clone was recorded only once. The CDR3 sequence is CASSFSGSYNEQFF. CDR3 nucleotide sequence: TGTGCCAGCAGCTTTTCAGGGAGCTACAATGAGCAGTTCTTC. The V call is TRBV7-2, the J call TRBJ2-1; TRBD1 or TRBD2 may be the D gene (5 bases each). The CDR3 contains 14 residues. The germline CDR1 and CDR2 sequences are SGHTA and FQGNSA. With 3 bases removed from V and 3 bases from J, the gap between germline ends came to 9 bases.

This chain connects TRBV7-9 to TRBJ1-1, with D possibly matching TRBD1 (6 bases). Germline V gene sequence: CDR1 SEHNR, CDR2 FQNEAQ (reference sequence). The CDR3 has 13 residues. With 7 bases removed from V and 2 bases from J, the gap between germline ends came to 11 bases. Written as DNA, the CDR3 is TGTGCCAGCACCATGACAGGAAACACTGAAGCTTTCTTT. This sequence encodes CASTMTGNTEAFF.

This clone was seen a few times. This chain connects TRBV7-2 to TRBJ2-3, with TRBD2 as a possible D gene (6 bases). Germline V gives CDR1 SGHTA, CDR2 FQGNSA. The CDR3 spans 15 residues. The V end lost 7 bases, the J end lost 0 bases, and 14 bases lay between the germline ends. The CDR3 coding sequence is TGTGCCAGCACCCTTAGCGGTTCTAGCACAGATACGCAGTATTTT. This encodes CASTLSGSSTDTQYF.

This clone appeared a few times. The genes are TRBV4-3 and TRBJ2-1, with D possibly TRBD1 on 6 matching bases. Germline V lookup: CDR1 LGHNA, CDR2 YSLEER. The CDR3 sequence is 13 residues long. V lost 2 bases and J 7 bases, leaving 9 bases between the germline ends. The CDR3 sequence is CASSQQTGNEQFF. CDR3 nucleotide sequence: TGCGCCAGCAGCCAACAAACAGGGAATGAGCAGTTCTTC.

The genes are TRBV7-8 and TRBJ2-1, with 11 bases fitting TRBD2. Losses at the gene ends were 2 bases for V and 7 bases for J; bases not matched to a gene: 7. CDR1 SGHVS and CDR2 FQNEAQ come from the germline V gene. The CDR3 has 16 amino acids. In DNA form, the CDR3 reads TGTGCCAGCAGCTTATTAGCGGGAGGGCCGAGGAATGAGCAGTTCTTC. Translated: CASSLLAGGPRNEQFF.

The chain has TRBV7-8 and TRBJ2-3; 8 bases map to TRBD2. Per the germline V gene, CDR1 is SGHVS and CDR2 is FQNEAQ. CDR3 length: 13 amino acids. CDR3 sequence (DNA): TGTGCAACCAGCGGGGGCCTCACAGATACGCAGTATTTT. The encoded protein is CATSGGLTDTQYF.

This rearrangement joins TRBV4-1 to TRBJ2-5; D is perhaps TRBD2 (6 bases). Germline CDR1 is MGHRA and CDR2 is YSYEKL. The CDR3 is made up of 18 amino acids. V dropped 1 base and J dropped 7 bases, with 25 bases sitting between them. CDR3 loop: CASSQGTLDYSTSATQYF. The CDR3, as DNA: TGCGCCAGCAGCCAAGGGACCTTGGACTACTCTACGTCGGCGACCCAGTACTTC.

This clone was found a few times. The V call is TRBV9, the J call TRBJ1-5, with no clear D. V was pared by 3 bases and J by 5 bases, with 12 bases between. CDR1 is SGDLS, CDR2 YYNGEE, per germline. This CDR3 contains 14 residues. The CDR3 is CASSALADYQPQHF. The DNA for the CDR3 is TGTGCCAGCAGCGCTTTAGCGGATTATCAGCCCCAGCATTTT. Variable domain in full (rest from reference TRBV9 and TRBJ1-5): DSGVTQTPKHLITATGQRVTLRCSPRSGDLSVYWYQQSLDQGLQFLIQYYNGEERAKGNILERFSAQQFPDLHSELNLSSLELGDSALYFCASSALADYQPQHFGDGTRLSIL.

The gene calls are TRBV7-9 and TRBJ2-1; the D call may be TRBD1 or TRBD2 (6 bases each). The CDR3 totals 17 residues. V was shortened by 2 bases and J by 7 bases, with 21 bases between the two germline ends. The germline V gene encodes CDR1 SEHNR and CDR2 FQNEAQ (reference sequence). CDR3 DNA: TGTGCCAGCAGCTTAACGTTTCGGGGGCGGTTGCAGAATGAGCAGTTCTTC. Encoded protein: CASSLTFRGRLQNEQFF.

The chain has TRBV4-3 and TRBJ2-6; TRBD1 is a possible D gene (6 bases). Germline V gene data show CDR1 as LGHNA and CDR2 as YSLEER. The CDR3 is 14 amino acids. Trimming took off 9 bases at V and 3 bases at J, with 12 bases between the two ends. Here the CDR3 reads CASEDSRGANVLTF. CDR3 nucleotide sequence: TGCGCCAGTGAGGACAGCCGTGGGGCCAACGTCCTGACTTTC.

V and J are TRBV4-1 and TRBJ2-6, with D possibly TRBD2 on 5 matching bases. The germline V gene encodes CDR1 MGHRA and CDR2 YSYEKL. The CDR3 runs 16 residues. V was clipped by 2 bases and J by 0 bases, with 8 bases between them. In DNA form, the CDR3 reads TGCGCCAGCAGCCAAATGCGGGCCTCTGGGGCCAACGTCCTGACTTTC. This gives the protein CASSQMRASGANVLTF.

Only a few counts were recorded for this clone. The chain combines TRBV13 with TRBJ1-1, with TRBD1 as a possible D gene (5 bases). Trimming cost V 0 bases and J 5 bases, with 10 bases left between them. Germline V gene data show CDR1 as PRHDT and CDR2 as FYEKMQ (reference sequence). This CDR3 is built from 14 residues. The DNA for the CDR3 is TGTGCCAGCAGCTTAGGGCAGGGAACAACTGAAGCTTTCTTT. This encodes CASSLGQGTTEAFF.

This clone was counted a single time. This sequence joins TRBV5-1 and TRBJ2-1; TRBD2 matches 11 bases. Trimming cost V 4 bases and J 1 base; bases outside gene matches: 4. The CDR3 is made up of 16 amino acids. Germline values: CDR1 SGHRS, CDR2 YFSETQ. Here the CDR3 DNA reads TGCGCCAGCAGCCGTAGCGGGAGGGATTCCTACAATGAGCAGTTCTTC. Its translation: CASSRSGRDSYNEQFF.

This chain uses TRBV5-1 with TRBJ1-4; D is unresolved. Trimming took 2 bases from V and 3 from J, leaving 5 bases between them. This CDR3 is 13 amino acids long. Germline V gene lookup returns CDR1 SGHRS and CDR2 YFSETQ. CDR3 bases: TGCGCCAGCAGCTTTGGACCTAATGAAAAACTGTTTTTT. It yields the protein CASSFGPNEKLFF. The variable domain in full, with the rest retrieved from reference TRBV5-1 and TRBJ1-4, is KAGVTQTPRYLIKTRGQQVTLSCSPISGHRSVSWYQQTPGQGLQFLFEYFSETQRNKGNFPGRFSGRQFSNSRSEMNVSTLELGDSALYLCASSFGPNEKLFFGSGTQLSVL.

This chain joins TRBV28 and TRBJ2-1; D not certain. Germline CDR1 MDHEN, CDR2 SYDVKM. The V end was cut by 4 bases, the J end by 13 bases, with 14 bases between. CDR3 length: 12 residues. CDR3 nucleotide sequence: TGTGCCAGCAGTTGGCCGGAAAAGGGCCAGTTCTTC. Protein: CASSWPEKGQFF.

In its sample, this clone was seen a few times. The chain recombines TRBV7-2 with TRBJ2-3; tentative D call: TRBD1 (6 bases). The CDR3 loop spans 17 amino acids. V lost 1 base to trimming and J lost 0 bases, with 14 bases between them. Germline V gives CDR1 SGHTA, CDR2 FQGNSA. The CDR3, as DNA: TGTGCCAGCAGCTTAGTAGGGGGAAAGGTTAGCACAGATACGCAGTATTTT. Protein: CASSLVGGKVSTDTQYF.

The chain is built from TRBV7-2 and TRBJ1-1; D not certain. Trimming took 8 bases from V and 1 from J, leaving 11 bases between them. Germline CDR1 reads SGHTA; CDR2 reads FQGNSA. The CDR3 is made up of 13 amino acids. The CDR3 spells CASESETNTEAFF. As DNA, the CDR3 is TGTGCCAGCGAATCTGAGACGAACACTGAAGCTTTCTTT.

The chain is built from TRBV9 and TRBJ2-2; no clear D. This CDR3 contains 15 residues. CDR1 and CDR2 (germline): SGDLS, YYNGEE. Trimming cost V 2 bases and J 2 bases, with 10 bases left between them. CDR3 in amino acids: CASSVAQANTGELFF. In nucleotides, the CDR3 is TGTGCCAGCAGCGTGGCGCAGGCAAACACCGGGGAGCTGTTTTTT.